This TCR beta chain was identified during a study of STAT5B mutations in CD4+ large granular lymphocyte leukemia. The study's findings and limits: Patient CD4-sorted repertoires stayed more clonal than healthy ones after leukemic-clone removal.

Data came from immunoSEQ multiplex PCR; TCRdb stores just in-frame clones and leaves some out. The sample contains more than 20,000 clones, about three quarters of which appear only once. A note on this clone: What it binds is unknown.

Control samples were healthy donors' buffy coats. Sequencing input: CD4+ T cells from blood buffy coats. The clonotype originates from a human donor in good health.

CDR3 sequence (DNA): TGTGCCAGCAGTCGCCGGACTCTCGGCTACGAGCAGTACTTC. It translates to CASSRRTLGYEQYF. The chain is built from TRBV27 and TRBJ2-7; perhaps TRBD2 as D (5 bases). CDR1 MNHEY and CDR2 SMNVEV come from the germline V gene (reference sequence). V was shortened by 5 bases and J by 3 bases, with 14 bases between the two germline ends. The CDR3 spans 14 residues.